This T cell receptor (beta chain) was sequenced for a study of cytomegalovirus exposure and HLA in healthy donors. CDR1 and CDR2 from the germline V gene are LGHNA and YSLEER. The V and J ends lost 2 bases and 4 bases respectively, with 17 bases between them. The CDR3 runs to 16 residues. PCR primers comprised 60 Vbeta and 13 Jbeta primers. The assay was immunoSEQ multiplex PCR, and TCRdb's table has in-frame clones only and misses some. The sample has approximately 120,000 clones; about 74% are singletons. The clonotype was recovered from a woman aged 50 to 60 in good health and CMV-seropositive. The chain employs TRBV4-3 and TRBJ1-2; D not certain. The sample consisted of PBMCs. For the CDR3, the DNA is TGCGCCAGCAGCCAACTGACGTCGCCCGGGAGCTATGGCTACACCTTC. Protein sequence: CASSQLTSPGSYGYTF.